These 24 T cell receptor beta chains were all obtained from the same sample, sequenced in a study of T cell responses to AZD1222 COVID-19 vaccine. Clones were read by immunoSEQ multiplex PCR, and TCRdb kept only the in-frame ones, dropping some. Of over 65,000 clones listed, 88% are singletons. The specimen comprised peripheral blood, sampled 28 days after the second AZD1222 dose. The receptors here all came from an adult who received the AZD1222 COVID-19 vaccine.

The gene calls are TRBV5-1 and TRBJ2-7, with a tentative D call TRBD2 (6 bases). CDR1 SGHRS and CDR2 YFSETQ come from the germline V gene. V lost 0 bases and J 7 bases, leaving 14 bases between the germline ends. The CDR3 contains 14 residues. CDR3: CASSLDGPAGEQYF. CDR3 DNA: TGCGCCAGCAGCTTGGACGGCCCCGCGGGGGAGCAGTACTTC.

V usage is TRBV6-2 or TRBV6-3 and J usage is TRBJ2-7; D gene uncertain. This CDR3 spans 12 amino acids. The V end was cut by 4 bases, the J end by 7 bases, with 11 bases between. The germline V gene encodes CDR1 MNHEY and CDR2 SVGEGT. The CDR3: CASSSRLKEQYF. The CDR3 bases are TGTGCCAGCAGTTCCAGACTGAAAGAGCAGTACTTC.

V usage is TRBV6-2 or TRBV6-3 and J usage is TRBJ1-1; D not certain. V lost 4 bases to trimming and J lost 3 bases, with 15 bases between them. This CDR3 spans 15 amino acids. Germline CDR1 MNHEY, CDR2 SVGEGT. The CDR3: CASSLLPTKDTEAFF. Written as DNA, the CDR3 is TGTGCCAGCAGTTTACTCCCAACCAAGGACACTGAAGCTTTCTTT.

The rearrangement joins TRBV30 to TRBJ2-4, with D perhaps TRBD1 or TRBD2 (5 bases each). CDR1 and CDR2 (germline): GTSNPN, SVGIG (reference sequence). The CDR3 is 21 amino acids. Trimming cost V 3 bases and J 0 bases, with 30 bases left between them. The DNA of the CDR3 is TGTGCCTGGAGAGCCACACGAGTAGGGGAGTCCCTGACGCTAGCCAAAAACATTCAGTACTTC. This sequence encodes CAWRATRVGESLTLAKNIQYF.

The rearrangement joins TRBV6-2 or TRBV6-3 to TRBJ2-7; 9 positions match TRBD2. Unmatched junction bases numbered 5, after V lost 3 bases and J lost 2 bases. The CDR3 totals 15 residues. Germline values: CDR1 MNHEY, CDR2 SVGEGT. The DNA of the CDR3 is TGTGCCAGCAGTTATTCGGCTAGCGGGACCTACGAGCAGTACTTC. The encoded protein is CASSYSASGTYEQYF.

This clone came up a few times. The chain uses TRBV7-2 and TRBJ1-6, with no clear D. The CDR3 consists of 17 residues. V was clipped by 0 bases and J by 7 bases, with 16 bases between them. CDR1 is SGHTA and CDR2 is FQGNSA in the germline V gene. Here the CDR3 reads CASSLAGSGQMNSPLHF. DNA for the CDR3: TGTGCCAGCAGCTTAGCTGGGTCCGGCCAGATGAATTCACCCCTCCACTTT.

The gene calls are TRBV11-2 and TRBJ1-2; tentatively, D is TRBD1 (6 bases). Per the germline V gene, CDR1 is SGHAT and CDR2 is FQNNGV. The CDR3 loop spans 15 amino acids. The V end lost 1 base, the J end lost 8 bases, and 17 bases lay between the germline ends. CDR3 DNA: TGTGCCAGCAGCTTAGTAAGGACGGGTCAGGGGGGCTACACCTTC. Amino acids: CASSLVRTGQGGYTF.

This chain links TRBV7-9 with TRBJ1-6; 7 bases line up with TRBD1. This CDR3 is built from 14 residues. Germline CDR1 reads SEHNR; CDR2 reads FQNEAQ (reference sequence). The trim removed 4 bases at V and 10 bases at J, leaving 7 bases unmatched. For the CDR3, the DNA is TGTGCCAGCAGCTCCGACAGGGTCAAATCACCCCTCCACTTT. This sequence encodes CASSSDRVKSPLHF.

The CDR3 sequence: CASSPKYEQYF. CDR3 bases: TGTGCCAGCAGCCCCAAGTACGAGCAGTACTTC. The chain combines TRBV7-8 with TRBJ2-7; D ambiguous. The V end was cut by 5 bases, the J end by 4 bases, with 6 bases between. There are 11 residues in the CDR3. Germline assignment: CDR1 SGHVS and CDR2 FQNEAQ.

V and J are TRBV3-1 (or the pseudogene TRBV3-2) and TRBJ2-2; a weak D match, TRBD2 (6 bases). The V gene's germline CDR1 is LGHDT and CDR2 YNNKEL (reference sequence). This CDR3 is 15 amino acids long. V was trimmed by 1 base and J by 1 base, leaving 7 bases between them. The CDR3 reads CASSQGDLNTGELFF. CDR3 nucleotides: TGTGCCAGCAGCCAAGGGGACTTGAACACCGGGGAGCTGTTTTTT.

V gene TRBV7-3 combines with J gene TRBJ2-2; D remains unclear. Looked up from germline, CDR1 is SGHTA and CDR2 is FQGTGA. Trimming left V 5 bases short and J 5 bases short, with 12 bases between. The CDR3 has 14 residues. CDR3 loop: CASSPLSRTGELFF. DNA for the CDR3: TGTGCCAGCAGCCCACTTTCTCGAACCGGGGAGCTGTTTTTT.

This clone appeared a few times. The chain employs TRBV5-4 and TRBJ2-5; a possible D gene is TRBD1 (5 bases). V gave up 1 base and J gave up 4 bases, with 8 bases separating them. Germline CDR1 and CDR2: SGHNT and YYREEE (reference sequence). CDR3 size: 13 residues. The CDR3 is CASSLFGAETQYF. The CDR3 nucleotides are TGTGCCAGCAGCTTGTTTGGGGCAGAGACCCAGTACTTC.

The chain uses TRBV18 and TRBJ1-3; D uncertain. From germline, CDR1 is KGHSH and CDR2 LQKENI. CDR3 length: 15 residues. Trimming left V 6 bases short and J 6 bases short, with 18 bases between. The CDR3 loop reads CASSQSTGNLNTIYF. The CDR3 nucleotides are TGTGCCAGCTCGCAAAGCACGGGCAACCTAAACACCATATATTTT. The whole variable domain, remainder taken from reference TRBV18 and TRBJ1-3, is NAGVMQNPRHLVRRRGQEARLRCSPMKGHSHVYWYRQLPEEGLKFMVYLQKENIIDESGMPKERFSAEFPKEGPSILRIQQVVRGDSAAYFCASSQSTGNLNTIYFGEGSWLTVV.

This clone was counted a few times. The CDR3 DNA reads as TGCGCCAGCAGCCTGACAGCGAATGAAAAACTGTTTTTT. Translating gives CASSLTANEKLFF. The chain links TRBV4-3 to TRBJ1-4, with D perhaps TRBD1 (5 bases). Trimming stripped 4 bases from V and 5 bases from J, with 8 bases between. Germline assignment: CDR1 LGHNA and CDR2 YSLEER. CDR3 length: 13 amino acids.

This clone was seen once. CDR3 DNA sequence: TGTGCCAGCAGCCCGGGACGGACCACCGGGGAGCTGTTTTTT. The encoded protein is CASSPGRTTGELFF. J is TRBJ2-2 and V is TRBV11-2, with D perhaps matching TRBD1 or TRBD2 (5 bases each). Trimming left V 5 bases short and J 4 bases short, with 11 bases between. Per the germline V gene, CDR1 is SGHAT and CDR2 is FQNNGV. The CDR3 contains 14 residues.

This clone was seen more than once but under ten times. This rearrangement joins TRBV2 to TRBJ2-3, with D possibly matching TRBD2 (6 bases). The V gene lost 6 bases and the J gene lost 5 bases, with 27 bases spanning the gap. Germline loops: CDR1 SNHLY, CDR2 FYNNEI. CDR3 size: 18 residues. CDR3 DNA: TGTGCCAGCAGGGGTATCTCGGTGGCGGGGAGGATGGAAGATACGCAGTATTTT. Amino acid sequence: CASRGISVAGRMEDTQYF.

This clone was seen only a few times. V gene TRBV6-4 combines with J gene TRBJ2-1; D perhaps matches TRBD2 (6 bases). V was trimmed by 2 bases and J by 2 bases, leaving 7 bases between them. Germline CDR1 reads MRHNA; CDR2 reads SNTAGT. The CDR3 has 14 amino acids. CDR3 amino acids: CASSDGGAYNEQFF. The CDR3 coding sequence is TGTGCCAGCAGTGACGGCGGGGCCTACAATGAGCAGTTCTTC.

The count of this clone is one. J is TRBJ1-2 and V is TRBV27; D not resolved. Germline CDR1 MNHEY, CDR2 SMNVEV (reference sequence). Trimming removed 4 bases from V and 2 bases from J, with 11 bases in between. This CDR3 has 14 residues. CDR3 amino acids: CASSSLSRNYGYTF. CDR3 coding DNA: TGTGCCAGCAGTTCTCTATCCCGGAACTATGGCTACACCTTC.

The chain employs TRBV3-1 (or the pseudogene TRBV3-2) and TRBJ2-7; D gene uncertain. The germline V gene has CDR1 LGHDT and CDR2 YNNKEL (reference sequence). V lost 1 base and J lost 5, with 3 bases in between. The CDR3 runs to 11 residues. The CDR3 bases are TGTGCCAGCAGCCAAGTTCACGAGCAGTACTTC. Its protein is CASSQVHEQYF.

The rearrangement links TRBV2 to TRBJ1-2; D unclear. Germline loops: CDR1 SNHLY, CDR2 FYNNEI. The CDR3 contains 16 residues. V was shortened by 0 bases and J by 4 bases, with 15 bases between the two germline ends. In DNA, the CDR3 is TGTGCCAGCAGTGAAGCGCTTCGTTCGGCAGTCTATGGCTACACCTTC. Residues: CASSEALRSAVYGYTF.

The gene calls are TRBV10-2 and TRBJ2-7; D unclear. The germline CDR1 and CDR2 sequences are WSHSY and SAAADI. This CDR3 region has 12 residues. Trimming pared 3 bases from V and 4 bases from J, leaving 7 bases between. CDR3 residues: CASSEWGYEQYF. The DNA for the CDR3 is TGCGCCAGCAGTGAATGGGGTTACGAGCAGTACTTC.

The chain links TRBV5-1 to TRBJ2-7; TRBD1 is a possible D gene (5 bases). Looked up from germline, CDR1 is SGHRS and CDR2 is YFSETQ. The CDR3 runs to 13 residues. V was pared by 3 bases and J by 5 bases, with 12 bases between. The CDR3 DNA is TGCGCCAGCAGCTGGGGCTTGAGAGACGAGCAGTACTTC. Protein: CASSWGLRDEQYF. Full variable domain (remainder filled in from reference TRBV5-1 and TRBJ2-7): KAGVTQTPRYLIKTRGQQVTLSCSPISGHRSVSWYQQTPGQGLQFLFEYFSETQRNKGNFPGRFSGRQFSNSRSEMNVSTLELGDSALYLCASSWGLRDEQYFGPGTRLTVT.

The V and J genes are TRBV4-2 and TRBJ1-1; the D is unclear. CDR1 is LGHNA and CDR2 is YNFKEQ in the germline V gene. The CDR3 runs to 14 residues. V shed 0 bases and J shed 0 bases, with 5 bases lying between them. CDR3 sequence (DNA): TGTGCCAGCAGCCAAGATGGGTTGAACACTGAAGCTTTCTTT. Its protein product is CASSQDGLNTEAFF.

This clone was seen only once. The genes are TRBV19 and TRBJ1-2, with D hard to call. CDR1 is LNHDA and CDR2 is SQIVND in the germline V gene (reference sequence). Trimming pared 8 bases from V and 7 bases from J, leaving 14 bases between. The CDR3 runs 12 residues. The chain's CDR3 is CASGVGAGGYTF. The CDR3 bases are TGTGCCAGTGGAGTGGGCGCCGGTGGCTACACCTTC.